Listed below are T cell receptor beta chains from one sample, sequenced in a study of radiation and T cells in renal cell carcinoma. Produced via immunoSEQ multiplex PCR; TCRdb's table is partial and in-frame only. Of some 120,000 clones listed, roughly four fifths were seen once; the top ten hold 1.5% to 2%. The source material was blood, sampled from a patient whose treatment included radiotherapy and nephrectomy. All receptors come from a woman in her sixties with renal cell carcinoma. The CDR3 runs from the conserved cysteine through the conserved F or W. D genes are given only for firm matches. Size is omitted from some rows. Given values are once, few, many or a class for expanded clones.

D gene,clone size,V gene,J gene,CDR3 protein,CDR3 DNA
.,.,TRBV2,TRBJ2-1,CASTPLWYGSYNEQFF,TGTGCCAGCACCCCCTTATGGTACGGTTCCTACAATGAGCAGTTCTTC
.,.,TRBV5-1,TRBJ1-2,CASSLAGDYGYTF,TGCGCCAGCAGCTTGGCGGGGGACTATGGCTACACCTTC
.,once,TRBV7-9,TRBJ1-2,CASSERRTEKDNGYTF,TGTGCCAGCAGCGAACGAAGGACAGAGAAGGATAATGGCTACACCTTC
.,.,TRBV6-5,TRBJ2-2,CASSRGGGGELFF,TGTGCCAGCAGCCGCGGGGGCGGCGGGGAGCTGTTTTTT
TRBD1,.,TRBV18,TRBJ1-5,CASSPNRGYEQPQHF,TGTGCCAGCTCACCAAACAGGGGGTATGAACAGCCCCAGCATTTT
.,.,TRBV19,TRBJ1-2,CASIGAGSEYGYTF,TGTGCCAGTATTGGGGCAGGGTCGGAGTATGGCTACACCTTC
.,medium-sized,TRBV6-1,TRBJ1-1,CASKGNMNTEAFF,TGTGCCAGCAAGGGGAACATGAACACTGAAGCTTTCTTT
TRBD1,.,TRBV6-1,TRBJ2-7,CASKRTGQGANEQYF,TGTGCCAGCAAACGAACGGGACAGGGGGCGAACGAGCAGTACTTC
.,.,TRBV25-1,TRBJ1-3,CASSEWATFIEGNTIYF,TGTGCCAGCAGTGAATGGGCAACCTTCATTGAGGGAAACACCATATATTTT
.,.,TRBV7-3,TRBJ2-1,CASSPGNGNEQFF,TGTGCCAGCAGCCCGGGGAATGGGAATGAGCAGTTCTTC
.,.,TRBV6-5,TRBJ1-3,CARGGNTIYF,TGTGCCAGAGGTGGAAACACCATATATTTT
.,few,TRBV7-9,TRBJ1-3,CAPEVGNTIYF,TGTGCCCCAGAGGTTGGAAACACCATATATTTT
.,.,TRBV10-3,TRBJ2-7,CAASTGTDSYEQYF,TGTGCCGCGTCGACCGGGACGGACTCCTACGAGCAGTACTTC
.,once,TRBV6-5,TRBJ2-1,CASSNQESSYNEQFF,TGTGCCAGCAGCAATCAGGAGAGCTCCTACAATGAGCAGTTCTTC
TRBD1,.,TRBV5-1,TRBJ1-2,CASSLEQGINYGYTF,TGCGCCAGCAGCTTGGAACAGGGGATTAACTATGGCTACACCTTC
.,.,TRBV6-5,TRBJ1-6,CASGRTGINNSPLHF,TGTGCCAGCGGTAGAACAGGGATTAATAATTCACCCCTCCACTTT
.,.,TRBV9,TRBJ2-5,CASSLITGTQYF,TGTGCCAGCAGCCTCATAACGGGGACCCAGTACTTC
.,.,TRBV7-9,TRBJ2-1,CASNDRGANDNEQFF,TGTGCCAGCAACGACCGGGGGGCGAATGACAATGAGCAGTTCTTC
TRBD2,.,TRBV15,TRBJ2-5,CATSRGSGGLQETQYF,TGTGCCACCAGCAGAGGGAGCGGGGGGTTACAAGAGACCCAGTACTTC
.,.,TRBV14,TRBJ1-2,CASSQTRAHGYTF,TGTGCCAGCAGCCAGACACGGGCGCATGGCTACACCTTC
TRBD1,.,TRBV6-1,TRBJ1-5,CTSTLTGGNQPQHF,TGTACCAGCACTCTGACAGGGGGCAATCAGCCCCAGCATTTT
.,few,TRBV19,TRBJ1-1,CASSIVAGEAFF,TGTGCCAGTAGTATAGTAGCAGGTGAAGCTTTCTTT
.,.,TRBV6-1,TRBJ1-5,CASSELRQPQHF,TGTGCCAGCAGTGAACTCCGGCAGCCCCAGCATTTT
.,once,TRBV9,TRBJ1-1,CASSVEVAGVTEAFF,TGTGCCAGCAGCGTAGAGGTGGCGGGGGTCACTGAAGCTTTCTTT
.,.,TRBV6-1,TRBJ1-2,CASSEGGELYGYTF,TGTGCCAGCAGTGAAGGGGGCGAGCTCTATGGCTACACCTTC
.,.,TRBV6-5,TRBJ2-7,CASSYSISYEQYF,TGTGCCAGCAGTTATTCGATTAGTTACGAGCAGTACTTC
.,.,TRBV7-2,TRBJ2-7,CASSSGHNGGVPYEQYF,TGTGCCAGCAGCTCGGGTCACAACGGAGGGGTCCCCTACGAGCAGTACTTC